A single sample is the source of the 21 T cell receptor beta chains below, sequenced in a study of blood T cell repertoires in COVID-19. TCRdb keeps only in-frame clones here, not all; method: immunoSEQ multiplex PCR. The sample contains some 42,000 clones, around 94% of which appear only once. Sequenced: peripheral blood. The receptors come from a man aged 45 to 65 with active COVID-19.

The CDR3 sequence is CASRLAGAVFF. CDR3 nucleotide sequence: TGTGCCAGCAGGCTAGCGGGAGCCGTGTTCTTC. The chain uses TRBV27 and TRBJ2-1; 10 bases align to TRBD2. The germline gives CDR1 MNHEY, CDR2 SMNVEV (reference sequence). The CDR3 contains 11 residues. V lost 6 bases, J lost 15 bases, and 5 bases stayed unmatched.

The chain links TRBV5-1 to TRBJ2-3; D is perhaps TRBD1 (9 bases). V was clipped by 4 bases and J by 5 bases, with 20 bases between them. There are 16 residues in the CDR3. Germline V CDR1 and CDR2: SGHRS, YFSETQ. CDR3 loop: CASSPLAGQGVDTQYF. The CDR3 DNA sequence: TGCGCCAGCAGCCCCTTAGCGGGACAGGGCGTAGATACGCAGTATTTT.

The chain uses TRBV30 and TRBJ1-2; D perhaps matches TRBD1 (6 bases). CDR1 and CDR2 (germline): GTSNPN, SVGIG (reference sequence). CDR3 length: 12 amino acids. The germline V and J ends were trimmed by 0 bases and 8 bases, with 10 bases remaining between them. The CDR3 region has the DNA TGTGCCTGGAGTGTAAACAGGGCCGGCTACACCTTC. Protein: CAWSVNRAGYTF.

The chain carries TRBV27 and TRBJ2-3; TRBD2 aligns across 9 bases. Germline CDR1 and CDR2: MNHEY and SMNVEV (reference sequence). The CDR3 spans 16 residues. The V segment lost 2 bases and the J segment 4 bases; nucleotides outside the gene matches: 7. Here the CDR3 DNA reads TGTGCCAGCAGTTTAGCGGGGGGGATCACCCCAGATACGCAGTATTTT. Amino acid sequence: CASSLAGGITPDTQYF.

The rearrangement links TRBV2 to TRBJ2-2, with D maybe TRBD2 (6 bases). CDR3 size: 14 residues. Germline assignment: CDR1 SNHLY and CDR2 FYNNEI. Trimming pared 5 bases from V and 7 bases from J, leaving 14 bases between. The CDR3 sequence is CASSYRRGDGELFF. The CDR3 nucleotides are TGTGCCAGCAGTTACCGGAGGGGCGACGGGGAGCTGTTTTTT.

This clone showed up just once. The chain is built from TRBV29-1 and TRBJ2-1, with 7 bases aligning to TRBD2. The CDR3 length is 12 residues. Germline CDR1 and CDR2: SQVTM and ANQGSEA. Unmatched junction bases numbered 4, after V lost 5 bases and J lost 6 bases. The CDR3 reads CSVSWGGNEQFF. DNA of the CDR3: TGCAGCGTTTCATGGGGGGGCAATGAGCAGTTCTTC.

This rearrangement joins TRBV5-1 to TRBJ2-6; D unresolved. This CDR3 has 12 residues. V lost 6 bases and J lost 1, with 2 bases in between. Germline V lookup: CDR1 SGHRS, CDR2 YFSETQ. The CDR3 loop reads CASTSGANVLTF. The CDR3, as DNA: TGCGCCAGCACTTCTGGGGCCAACGTCCTGACTTTC. The whole variable domain, remainder taken from reference TRBV5-1 and TRBJ2-6, is KAGVTQTPRYLIKTRGQQVTLSCSPISGHRSVSWYQQTPGQGLQFLFEYFSETQRNKGNFPGRFSGRQFSNSRSEMNVSTLELGDSALYLCASTSGANVLTFGAGSRLTVL.

This clone was found once. J is TRBJ1-2 and V is TRBV6-5; TRBD1 agrees at 7 bases. The J segment lost 4 bases and the V segment lost 7 bases, leaving 9 bases of the junction unmatched. The CDR3 loop spans 14 amino acids. Germline CDR1 reads MNHEY; CDR2 reads SVGAGI. DNA for the CDR3: TGTGCCAGCAACTACGACAGGGCCGCCTATGGCTACACCTTC. This sequence encodes CASNYDRAAYGYTF.

The V gene is TRBV14, the J gene TRBJ2-7; 9 bases are shared with TRBD2. The CDR3 covers 12 residues. With 8 bases clipped from V and 10 bases from J, the junction kept 9 bases outside the gene matches. Germline values: CDR1 SGHDN, CDR2 FVKESK. The CDR3: CASRPGSGRQYF. CDR3 bases: TGTGCCAGCCGTCCGGGTAGCGGGAGACAGTACTTC.

To note about this clone: The same CDR3 also results from other DNA sequences found in this sample. CDR3 in amino acids: CASRTSGPSYNEQFF. Written as DNA, the CDR3 is TGTGCCAGTAGGACTAGCGGTCCATCCTACAATGAGCAGTTCTTC. The chain couples TRBV19 to TRBJ2-1; 9 positions match TRBD2. Germline trimming cut 6 bases from V and 1 base from J; bases unmatched to any gene: 4. Germline lookup yields CDR1 LNHDA and CDR2 SQIVND (reference sequence). The length of the CDR3 is 15 residues. Supplemented by reference TRBV19 and TRBJ2-1, the full variable domain reads DGGITQSPKYLFRKEGQNVTLSCEQNLNHDAMYWYRQDPGQGLRLIYYSQIVNDFQKGDIAEGYSVSREKKESFPLTVTSAQKNPTAFYLCASRTSGPSYNEQFFGPGTRLTVL.

The CDR3 sequence: CASIRTSSNEQFF. The CDR3 nucleotides are TGTGCCAGCATCCGGACTAGCAGCAATGAGCAGTTCTTC. The rearrangement links TRBV6-5 to TRBJ2-1; 8 bases are a match to TRBD2. This CDR3 region has 13 residues. The trim removed 7 bases at V and 6 bases at J, leaving 5 bases unmatched. Germline CDR1 is MNHEY and CDR2 is SVGAGI.

This sequence joins TRBV27 and TRBJ1-6, with D hard to call. The V end was cut by 6 bases, the J end by 10 bases, with 10 bases between. CDR3 length: 12 residues. Germline lookup yields CDR1 MNHEY and CDR2 SMNVEV (reference sequence). CDR3 loop: CASRDRESPLHF. CDR3 bases: TGTGCCAGCAGAGACCGGGAATCACCCCTCCACTTT.

The chain combines TRBV11-2 with TRBJ2-7, with TRBD2 matching 8 bases. J was trimmed by 4 bases and V by 5 bases; bases with no gene match: 7. This CDR3 comprises 14 residues. CDR1 is SGHAT and CDR2 is FQNNGV in the germline V gene. The CDR3 is CASSPSGSRYEQYF. The DNA of the CDR3 is TGTGCCAGCAGCCCGAGCGGGAGCAGGTACGAGCAGTACTTC.

The chain recombines TRBV10-1 with TRBJ2-7; possible D gene TRBD1, 5 bases. V lost 0 bases and J 3 bases, leaving 12 bases between the germline ends. The CDR3 contains 15 residues. Germline values: CDR1 WNHNN, CDR2 SYGVQD (reference sequence). The chain's CDR3 is CASSESGKGIYEQYF. The CDR3 region has the DNA TGCGCCAGCAGTGAGTCGGGGAAGGGGATCTACGAGCAGTACTTC.

The chain uses TRBV19 and TRBJ2-3; TRBD2 aligns across 7 bases. CDR3 length: 15 amino acids. J gave up 3 bases and V 5 bases, and 8 bases lay outside the gene matches. CDR1 and CDR2 (germline): LNHDA, SQIVND (reference sequence). This chain's CDR3 is CASSSSGLGTDTQYF. The CDR3 DNA follows: TGTGCCAGTAGTTCGAGCGGACTAGGGACAGATACGCAGTATTTT.

The chain joins TRBV18 to TRBJ1-1; weak D call: TRBD1 (6 bases). The CDR3 sequence is 12 residues long. Trimming cost V 3 bases and J 5 bases, with 7 bases left between them. The germline CDR1 and CDR2 sequences are KGHSH and LQKENI. This CDR3 is CASSPTGTEAFF. DNA for the CDR3: TGTGCCAGCTCACCTACAGGGACTGAAGCTTTCTTT.

V and J are TRBV6-1 and TRBJ1-5; TRBD1 matches at 7 bases. After removal of 2 bases from V and 2 bases from J, the junction contained 6 bases not matched to a gene. Germline V CDR1 and CDR2: MNHNS, SASEGT. This CDR3 has 16 residues. CDR3 protein: CASSEWKGAGNQPQHF. Here the CDR3 DNA reads TGTGCCAGCAGTGAATGGAAGGGGGCAGGCAATCAGCCCCAGCATTTT.

V usage is TRBV6-5 and J usage is TRBJ2-1; D is possibly TRBD1 (5 bases). The germline V gene has CDR1 MNHEY and CDR2 SVGAGI. Between the trimmed V and J ends, which lost 8 bases and 0 bases, there was a span of 11 bases. This CDR3 spans 14 amino acids. The chain's CDR3 is CASSTVNSYNEQFF. The CDR3 nucleotides are TGTGCCAGCTCGACAGTTAACTCCTACAATGAGCAGTTCTTC.

The chain joins TRBV7-9 to TRBJ1-4; TRBD1 is a possible D gene (6 bases). The CDR3 runs 15 residues. V gave up 6 bases and J gave up 13 bases, with 24 bases separating them. Germline V gene data show CDR1 as SEHNR and CDR2 as FQNEAQ (reference sequence). The CDR3 nucleotides read TGTGCCAGCAGGTCAGCCGGGACACAGGCCCAAGGACTGTTTTTT. Residues: CASRSAGTQAQGLFF.

The chain carries TRBV28 and TRBJ2-3; TRBD2 aligns across 10 bases. V shed 5 bases and J 1 base; nucleotides not matched to a gene: 6. This CDR3 is built from 16 residues. Germline CDR1 and CDR2: MDHEN and SYDVKM. The CDR3 loop reads CASSLTGTSGTDTQYF. The CDR3 bases are TGTGCCAGCAGTCTGACCGGGACTAGCGGCACAGATACGCAGTATTTT.

The chain recombines TRBV20-1 with TRBJ1-1; D unclear. The CDR3 contains 11 residues. Germline V gene data show CDR1 as DFQATT and CDR2 as SNEGSKA (reference sequence). V gave up 7 bases and J gave up 2 bases, with 8 bases separating them. The CDR3 DNA reads TGCAGTGTGCTGCTAAACACTGAAGCTTTCTTT. This codes for CSVLLNTEAFF.